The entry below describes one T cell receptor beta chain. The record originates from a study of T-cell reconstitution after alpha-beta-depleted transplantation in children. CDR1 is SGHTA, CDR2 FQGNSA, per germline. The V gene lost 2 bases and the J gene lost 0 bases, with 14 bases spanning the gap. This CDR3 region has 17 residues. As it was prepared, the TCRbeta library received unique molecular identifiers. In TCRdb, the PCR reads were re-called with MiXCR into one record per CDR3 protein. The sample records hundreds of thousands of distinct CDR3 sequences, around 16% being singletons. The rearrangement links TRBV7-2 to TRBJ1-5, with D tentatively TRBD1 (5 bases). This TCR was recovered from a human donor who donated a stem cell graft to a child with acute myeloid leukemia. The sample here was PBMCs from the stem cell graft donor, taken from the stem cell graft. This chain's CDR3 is CASSLRQGAYSNQPQHF. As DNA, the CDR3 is TGTGCCAGCAGCTTACGGCAGGGAGCCTATAGCAATCAGCCCCAGCATTTT.